Listed here is a single TCR beta chain. These data belong to a study of blood T cell repertoires in COVID-19. Study summary: Samples representing acute and convalescent COVID-19 were sourced from the United States, Italy and Spain. T cells, B-cell-depleted T cells, or PBMCs supplied cDNA or gDNA.

Per the original methods: Cell counts per sample came from amplifying reference gene primers. The assay was immunoSEQ multiplex PCR, and TCRdb's table has in-frame clones only and misses some. From that table come the V and J calls and clone size; the DNA was used to work out D and trimming. The sample shows approximately 94,000 clones, roughly 84% of them seen only once. V lost 1 base and J lost 1, with 4 bases in between. The germline V gene encodes CDR1 SGHDN and CDR2 FVKESK. The CDR3 has 13 residues. The sequenced material came from peripheral blood. The chain recombines TRBV14 with TRBJ2-5; D ambiguous. The sequence came from a man younger than 45 in a cohort sampled during active COVID-19. This chain's CDR3 is CASSQGLQETQYF. As DNA, the CDR3 is TGTGCCAGCAGCCAAGGTCTCCAAGAGACCCAGTACTTC.